The next 3 T cell receptor beta chains were all read from a single sample in a study of early T cells in non-severe SARS-CoV-2 infection. TCRdb fed the 5' RACE reads into MiXCR, producing one record per CDR3 protein. The repertoire holds around 46,000 distinct CDR3 sequences, with around 6% as singletons. Sequencing was carried out using whole blood. The receptors stem from an adult who was a healthcare worker with PCR-confirmed SARS-CoV-2 infection or an uninfected control (not recorded which).

This clonotype turned up a few times. This chain links TRBV2 with TRBJ1-1; D perhaps matches TRBD1 (5 bases). The V end was cut by 6 bases, the J end by 3 bases, with 11 bases between. This CDR3 region has 13 residues. Looked up from germline, CDR1 is SNHLY and CDR2 is FYNNEI. CDR3 in DNA: TGTGCCAGCAGAAGAACAGGTTACACTGAAGCTTTCTTT. Amino acid sequence: CASRRTGYTEAFF.

This clonotype was picked up a small number of times. The rearrangement uses TRBV5-1 and TRBJ2-2; TRBD1 might be the D (6 bases). V was trimmed by 2 bases and J by 6 bases, leaving 14 bases between them. The CDR3 is 15 amino acids. The germline CDR1 and CDR2 sequences are SGHRS and YFSETQ. The CDR3 DNA follows: TGCGCCAGCAGCTTAACAGGGAAGGAGGCCGGGGAGCTGTTTTTT. This translates into CASSLTGKEAGELFF.

This chain uses TRBV3-1 with TRBJ2-7, with D hard to call. CDR1 LGHDT and CDR2 YNNKEL come from the germline V gene (reference sequence). Trimming cost V 0 bases and J 0 bases, with 6 bases left between them. The CDR3 has 14 amino acids. The CDR3 protein is CASSQDPRSYEQYF. The CDR3 region has the DNA TGTGCCAGCAGCCAAGACCCCCGCTCCTACGAGCAGTACTTC.